This record covers a single T cell receptor beta chain. Its antigen remains unidentified. This clone may be a read error of a much larger clone one base away. This record belongs to a study of glioma-infiltrating T cells. At the level of the study: Before surgery, glioma patients received dexamethasone for at most six days. The study, taken as a whole, reports: Above-expected tissue-blood divergence occurred in all gliomas, most in low-grade ones.

The iRepertoire nested amplicon-rescue multiplex PCR amplified TCR alpha and beta CDR3s from RNA. TCRdb reprocessed the multiplex PCR reads with MiXCR, giving one entry per CDR3 protein. The sample records 400,000 or so distinct CDR3 sequences, 35% to 45% being singletons. The germline CDR1 and CDR2 sequences are MNHEY and SMNVEV (reference sequence). The CDR3 is made up of 14 amino acids. V dropped 7 bases and J dropped 3; count of bases not matched to a gene: 7. Input material: glioma tissue, nonneoplastic brain tissue, or PBMCs (not recorded which). The source is a human donor with low-grade glioma or glioblastoma, undergoing nonglioma brain surgery, or in good health (not recorded which). J is TRBJ1-1 and V is TRBV27; 8 bases are a match to TRBD1. The CDR3 is CASNFGTGYTEAFF. The CDR3 bases are TGTGCCAGCAATTTCGGGACAGGCTACACTGAAGCTTTCTTT.